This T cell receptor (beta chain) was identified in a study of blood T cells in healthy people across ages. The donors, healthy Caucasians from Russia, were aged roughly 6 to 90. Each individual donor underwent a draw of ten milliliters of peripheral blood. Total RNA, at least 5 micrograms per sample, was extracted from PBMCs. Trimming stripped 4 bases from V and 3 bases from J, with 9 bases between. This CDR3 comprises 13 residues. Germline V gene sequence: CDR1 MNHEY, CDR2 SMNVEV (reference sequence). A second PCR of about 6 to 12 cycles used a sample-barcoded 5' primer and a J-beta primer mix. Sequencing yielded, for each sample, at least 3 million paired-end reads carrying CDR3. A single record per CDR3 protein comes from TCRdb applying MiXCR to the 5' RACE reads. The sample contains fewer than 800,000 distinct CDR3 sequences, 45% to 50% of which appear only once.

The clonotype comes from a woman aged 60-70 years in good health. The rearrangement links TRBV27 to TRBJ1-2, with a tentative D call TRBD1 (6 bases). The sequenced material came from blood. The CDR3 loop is CASSSGGYYGYTF. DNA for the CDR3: TGTGCCAGCAGTTCGGGGGGCTACTATGGCTACACCTTC.